These 23 T cell receptor beta chains originate from one sample sequenced in a study of cytomegalovirus exposure and HLA in healthy donors (dated by TCRdb to 2016 to 2017). Libraries were prepared through the immunoSEQ multiplex PCR assay. For the multiplex PCR, a mixture combining 60 forward primers for TCR Vbeta segments and 13 reverse primers for TCR Jbeta segments was used. Here the immuneACCESS table is served through TCRdb, limited to in-frame sequences with V and J called. Missing clones are a known gap in these copies; in checked studies unresolved V genes cover under half, and the rest lacks a known reason. The sample table lists 150,000 to 200,000 clones, about 78% of them with a count of one. Jointly, the top ten make up about 1.3% of the sample. What was sequenced was PBMCs. The receptor set was obtained from a male donor in good health and CMV-seronegative.

This sequence joins TRBV20-1 and TRBJ2-7; D is unclear. Germline V gives CDR1 DFQATT, CDR2 SNEGSKA (reference sequence). There are 11 residues in the CDR3. The V and J ends lost 6 bases and 2 bases respectively, with 8 bases between them. The CDR3 is CSASHTYEQYF. The DNA for the CDR3 is TGCAGTGCGTCACACACCTACGAGCAGTACTTC.

The chain links TRBV5-4 to TRBJ2-2; TRBD2 matches at 9 bases. V dropped 4 bases and J dropped 5; count of bases not matched to a gene: 6. Germline V gene data show CDR1 as SGHNT and CDR2 as YYREEE (reference sequence). The CDR3 is made up of 15 amino acids. The CDR3 DNA reads TGTGCCAGCAGCCCCGGGACTAGCCGGACCGGGGAGCTGTTTTTT. This codes for CASSPGTSRTGELFF.

CDR3 coding DNA: TGTGCCAGCAGTCGACAGGTTAATGAAAAACTGTTTTTT. Amino acid sequence: CASSRQVNEKLFF. The chain couples TRBV6-5 to TRBJ1-4, with a possible D match to TRBD1 (6 bases). The CDR3 spans 13 residues. Germline V gene lookup returns CDR1 MNHEY and CDR2 SVGAGI. V lost 5 bases to trimming and J lost 4 bases, with 8 bases between them.

This clone was counted only a few times. This chain links TRBV19 with TRBJ2-7, with D tentatively TRBD1 (6 bases). Germline lookup yields CDR1 LNHDA and CDR2 SQIVND (reference sequence). This CDR3 spans 14 amino acids. Trimming removed 3 bases at V and 3 bases at J, with 12 bases between. The CDR3 is CASSMMDSLYEQYF. CDR3 sequence (DNA): TGTGCCAGTAGTATGATGGACAGCCTCTACGAGCAGTACTTC.

DNA for the CDR3: TGTGCCATCAGTGAGTCGATGACGGGGGGCAATCAGCCCCAGCATTTT. This sequence encodes CAISESMTGGNQPQHF. This chain connects TRBV10-3 to TRBJ1-5; a possible D gene is TRBD1 (5 bases). The length of the CDR3 is 16 residues. The V end lost 0 bases, the J end lost 2 bases, and 11 bases lay between the germline ends. Germline V gene sequence: CDR1 ENHRY, CDR2 SYGVKD.

CDR3 coding DNA: TGTGCCAGCAGCTTAGAAAGGGGGCCGGGTGAGCAGTACTTC. Amino acid sequence: CASSLERGPGEQYF. The rearrangement links TRBV7-8 to TRBJ2-5; 7 bases agree with TRBD1. The V segment lost 1 base and the J segment 11 bases; nucleotides outside the gene matches: 10. In germline, CDR1 is SGHVS, CDR2 FQNEAQ. The CDR3 is made up of 14 amino acids.

V and J are TRBV2 and TRBJ1-2; unclear D gene. The CDR3 runs to 13 residues. Between the trimmed V and J ends, which lost 6 bases and 3 bases, there was a span of 11 bases. Germline V lookup: CDR1 SNHLY, CDR2 FYNNEI. CDR3 amino acids: CASRALPDYGYTF. CDR3 nucleotide sequence: TGTGCCAGCAGGGCCCTCCCAGACTATGGCTACACCTTC.

CDR3 bases: TGTGCCAGTAGTGTCCTAGCGGGGGGAGGTACAGATACGCAGTATTTT. Protein: CASSVLAGGGTDTQYF. The chain links TRBV19 to TRBJ2-3, with TRBD2 identical over 11 bases. The V segment lost 5 bases and the J segment 3 bases; nucleotides outside the gene matches: 7. The CDR3 has 16 residues. Germline loops: CDR1 LNHDA, CDR2 SQIVND (reference sequence).

This clone was counted once. The same CDR3 also results from other DNA sequences found in this sample. The CDR3 sequence is CASSPGTGASDQPQHF. CDR3 DNA sequence: TGTGCCAGCAGCCCCGGGACAGGGGCATCCGATCAGCCCCAGCATTTT. The chain combines TRBV7-2 with TRBJ1-5; 10 nucleotides line up with TRBD1. This CDR3 is 16 amino acids long. Germline V lookup: CDR1 SGHTA, CDR2 FQGNSA. The V segment lost 5 bases and the J segment 5 bases; nucleotides outside the gene matches: 9.

This chain joins TRBV2 and TRBJ1-2; 8 bases align to TRBD1. The V and J ends lost 8 bases and 4 bases, in that order; junction bases with no gene match: 9. The CDR3 extends over 14 amino acids. From germline, CDR1 is SNHLY and CDR2 FYNNEI. This CDR3 reads CASSFRDRPYGYTF. In DNA form, the CDR3 reads TGTGCCAGCTCGTTTCGGGACAGGCCCTATGGCTACACCTTC.

The V call is TRBV29-1, the J call TRBJ2-7, with 12 bases matching TRBD2. There are 15 residues in the CDR3. With 4 bases clipped from V and 2 bases from J, the junction kept 6 bases outside the gene matches. CDR1 and CDR2 from the germline V gene are SQVTM and ANQGSEA. The CDR3 loop is CSVARGLAGPYEQYF. CDR3 bases: TGCAGCGTTGCCCGAGGACTAGCGGGGCCCTACGAGCAGTACTTC.

This clone was seen only a few times. This rearrangement joins TRBV7-9 to TRBJ1-2, with 8 bases lining up with TRBD1. The CDR3 is 14 amino acids. The V and J ends lost 5 bases and 7 bases, in that order; junction bases with no gene match: 9. CDR1 and CDR2 (germline): SEHNR, FQNEAQ (reference sequence). Written as DNA, the CDR3 is TGTGCCAGCAGCCCAGGGGGCGCTTCTCTTGGCTACACCTTC. Amino acid sequence: CASSPGGASLGYTF.

V and J are TRBV6-5 and TRBJ2-7, with 9 bases matching TRBD1. The ends lost 7 bases at V and 3 bases at J; junction bases unmatched: 7. The CDR3 is 14 amino acids. Germline CDR1 reads MNHEY; CDR2 reads SVGAGI. The CDR3 bases are TGTGCCAGCAACACAAGGACAGGGGTCTACGAGCAGTACTTC. It specifies CASNTRTGVYEQYF.

This rearrangement joins TRBV4-3 to TRBJ2-1, with D maybe TRBD1 (6 bases). The CDR3 contains 17 residues. Trimming pared 1 base from V and 2 bases from J, leaving 15 bases between. From germline, CDR1 is LGHNA and CDR2 YSLEER. The CDR3 region is CASSQGIWTEPYNEQFF. The CDR3 region has the DNA TGCGCCAGCAGCCAAGGGATCTGGACAGAACCCTACAATGAGCAGTTCTTC.

This CDR3 is CASSSSEGQGNTEAFF. As DNA, the CDR3 is TGCGCCAGCAGCTCCAGTGAGGGACAGGGGAACACTGAAGCTTTCTTT. The chain has TRBV5-1 and TRBJ1-1, with 9 positions matching TRBD1. With V trimmed by 3 bases and J by 1 base, 7 bases remained unmatched. CDR1 and CDR2 from the germline V gene are SGHRS and YFSETQ. The CDR3 covers 16 residues. The full variable domain, in which reference TRBV5-1 and TRBJ1-1 provide the parts outside the CDR3, is KAGVTQTPRYLIKTRGQQVTLSCSPISGHRSVSWYQQTPGQGLQFLFEYFSETQRNKGNFPGRFSGRQFSNSRSEMNVSTLELGDSALYLCASSSSEGQGNTEAFFGQGTRLTVV.

The DNA of the CDR3 is TGTGCCAGCAGTTCGACGACTAGCGACACCGGGGAGCTGTTTTTT. Its translation: CASSSTTSDTGELFF. This rearrangement joins TRBV27 to TRBJ2-2; 8 bases map to TRBD2. The CDR3 length is 15 residues. Germline loops: CDR1 MNHEY, CDR2 SMNVEV (reference sequence). V lost 4 bases to trimming and J lost 3 bases; unmatched junction nucleotides: 4.

The chain uses TRBV30 and TRBJ2-5, with D possibly being TRBD2 (6 bases). Germline CDR1 and CDR2: GTSNPN and SVGIG (reference sequence). The V and J ends lost 0 bases and 5 bases respectively, with 16 bases between them. This CDR3 region has 15 residues. CDR3 coding DNA: TGTGCCTGGAGTGTGGTGAACGGGAGAGGGGAGACCCAGTACTTC. Its translation: CAWSVVNGRGETQYF.

The chain recombines TRBV7-2 with TRBJ1-5, with 12 nucleotides matching TRBD1. Germline V gene sequence: CDR1 SGHTA, CDR2 FQGNSA. CDR3 length equals 18 residues. Trimming cost V 5 bases and J 6 bases; bases outside gene matches: 14. CDR3 DNA: TGTGCCAGCAGCCCCCATCCTACCGGGACAGGGGGCCTTCAGCCCCAGCATTTT. Translated: CASSPHPTGTGGLQPQHF.

The rearrangement links TRBV30 to TRBJ1-2, with D perhaps TRBD1 (5 bases). The length of the CDR3 is 12 residues. Between the trimmed V and J ends, which lost 4 bases and 8 bases, there was a span of 14 bases. The germline CDR1 and CDR2 sequences are GTSNPN and SVGIG (reference sequence). The CDR3 region is CAWNGGARGYTF. The CDR3 DNA is TGTGCCTGGAATGGAGGGGCTCGAGGCTACACCTTC.

The V gene is TRBV6-4, the J gene TRBJ2-6; 9 bases align to TRBD1. Losses at the gene ends were 3 bases for V and 2 bases for J; bases not matched to a gene: 8. The CDR3 has 18 amino acids. In germline, CDR1 is MRHNA, CDR2 SNTAGT. The CDR3 sequence is CASSERQGGSTGANVLTF. DNA for the CDR3: TGTGCCAGCAGTGAAAGACAGGGGGGATCAACTGGGGCCAACGTCCTGACTTTC.

J is TRBJ2-5 and V is TRBV7-2, with 8 bases fitting TRBD1. CDR3 length: 17 amino acids. The V segment lost 3 bases and the J segment 3 bases; nucleotides outside the gene matches: 12. Germline CDR1 reads SGHTA; CDR2 reads FQGNSA. CDR3 in DNA: TGTGCCAGCAGCTTGGCCCCTCAGGGGGCTGGAGAAGAGACCCAGTACTTC. Protein product: CASSLAPQGAGEETQYF. The full variable domain, in which reference TRBV7-2 and TRBJ2-5 provide the parts outside the CDR3, is GAGVSQSPSNKVTEKGKDVELRCDPISGHTALYWYRQSLGQGLEFLIYFQGNSAPDKSGLPSDRFSAERTGGSVSTLTIQRTQQEDSAVYLCASSLAPQGAGEETQYFGPGTRLLVL.

The rearrangement uses TRBV6-1 and TRBJ2-5; unclear D gene. The CDR3 is made up of 12 amino acids. Trimming took 5 bases from V and 1 from J, leaving 5 bases between them. Per germline, CDR1 MNHNS and CDR2 SASEGT. CDR3 DNA sequence: TGTGCCAGCAGTACAGTCCAAGAGACCCAGTACTTC. Its protein is CASSTVQETQYF.

The CDR3 region is CASSGGGDYEQYF. In DNA form, the CDR3 reads TGTGCCAGCAGCGGCGGAGGAGACTACGAGCAGTACTTC. This chain uses TRBV9 with TRBJ2-7; D perhaps matches TRBD2 (5 bases). The CDR3 is 13 amino acids. From germline, CDR1 is SGDLS and CDR2 YYNGEE. V lost 3 bases to trimming and J lost 3 bases, with 10 bases between them.